This entry lists 9 T cell receptor beta chains sequenced from one sample in a study of Ad26.COV2.S vaccination and SARS-CoV-2 variants. Assay: immunoSEQ multiplex PCR; the TCRdb copy retains only in-frame clones and omits some. The sample lists more than 400,000 clones, 80% to 95% occurring once. The treatment: roughly 19 received Ad26.COV2.S at low or high dose, single or two shots; about 5 received placebo; per-sample allocation not given. It was on day 63 after the first vaccine or placebo injection that samples were taken. The input for sequencing was peripheral blood, taken in a trial of Ad26.COV2.S vaccine versus placebo. The receptors originated from a person aged 18 to 59 who received the Ad26.COV2.S COVID-19 vaccine or a placebo.

This sequence joins TRBV4-3 and TRBJ1-2; no clear D. Germline V gives CDR1 LGHNA, CDR2 YSLEER. This CDR3 spans 13 amino acids. Trimming removed 4 bases from V and 8 bases from J, with 14 bases in between. CDR3 residues: CASSLLSGRGYTF. The CDR3 bases are TGCGCCAGCAGCCTATTGTCGGGGAGAGGCTACACCTTC.

Ten or more counts support this clone. The chain links TRBV11-2 to TRBJ2-7; 8 bases align to TRBD1. The ends lost 4 bases at V and 1 base at J; junction bases unmatched: 12. This CDR3 spans 17 amino acids. Looked up from germline, CDR1 is SGHAT and CDR2 is FQNNGV. DNA for the CDR3: TGTGCCAGCAGCTCCCTCAGGACAGGGTATATATCCTACGAGCAGTACTTC. This codes for CASSSLRTGYISYEQYF. Full variable domain (remainder filled in from reference TRBV11-2 and TRBJ2-7): EAGVAQSPRYKIIEKRQSVAFWCNPISGHATLYWYQQILGQGPKLLIQFQNNGVVDDSQLPKDRFSAERLKGVDSTLKIQPAKLEDSAVYLCASSSLRTGYISYEQYFGPGTRLTVT.

The chain recombines TRBV4-3 with TRBJ1-5; no clear D gene. Germline V lookup: CDR1 LGHNA, CDR2 YSLEER. The CDR3 covers 15 residues. The V end was cut by 0 bases, the J end by 0 bases, with 6 bases between. CDR3 sequence reads: CASSQEASSNQPQHF. As DNA, the CDR3 is TGCGCCAGCAGCCAAGAGGCATCTAGCAATCAGCCCCAGCATTTT.

The chain recombines TRBV3-1 (or the pseudogene TRBV3-2) with TRBJ2-5, with 8 bases matching TRBD2. Germline trimming cut 4 bases from V and 2 bases from J; bases unmatched to any gene: 9. Per germline, CDR1 LGHDT and CDR2 YNNKEL (reference sequence). This CDR3 has 16 residues. The CDR3 region is CASSPRAGGRQETQYF. For the CDR3, the DNA is TGTGCCAGCAGCCCCCGCGCGGGGGGCCGTCAAGAGACCCAGTACTTC.

V and J are TRBV4-3 and TRBJ1-1, with D unclear. Per germline, CDR1 LGHNA and CDR2 YSLEER. The CDR3 consists of 13 residues. V lost 1 base and J 1 base, leaving 4 bases between the germline ends. The DNA of the CDR3 is TGCGCCAGCAGCCAAGGTTGGAACACTGAAGCTTTCTTT. It specifies CASSQGWNTEAFF.

This chain connects TRBV4-1 to TRBJ2-1, with 8 bases fitting TRBD2. The germline V gene encodes CDR1 MGHRA and CDR2 YSYEKL. This CDR3 contains 17 residues. V lost 0 bases and J lost 2; bases outside the gene matches: 6. The CDR3, as DNA: TGCGCCAGCAGCCAAGATAGGACGGGGGGGGCCTACAATGAGCAGTTCTTC. Translating it yields CASSQDRTGGAYNEQFF.

This rearrangement joins TRBV29-1 to TRBJ1-2, with 10 bases that match TRBD1. The CDR3 runs to 13 residues. V shed 7 bases and J 6 bases; nucleotides not matched to a gene: 8. Germline-derived CDR1 and CDR2 are SQVTM and ANQGSEA. The CDR3 DNA sequence: TGCAGCGCGGGACAGGGGCACACAAATGGCTACACCTTC. Protein product: CSAGQGHTNGYTF.

This clone was counted only a few times. The V gene is TRBV19, the J gene TRBJ1-5; D not resolved. V shed 7 bases and J shed 2 bases, with 15 bases lying between them. Germline assignment: CDR1 LNHDA and CDR2 SQIVND (reference sequence). This CDR3 contains 15 residues. The CDR3 reads CASNVGSGGNQPQHF. The DNA of the CDR3 is TGTGCCAGTAACGTAGGGTCTGGGGGCAATCAGCCCCAGCATTTT.

This clone has only one observation. The rearrangement joins TRBV9 to TRBJ2-7; TRBD2 might be the D (7 bases). Trimming took off 3 bases at V and 1 base at J, with 14 bases between the two ends. Per germline, CDR1 SGDLS and CDR2 YYNGEE. This CDR3 is built from 15 residues. CDR3 sequence (DNA): TGTGCCAGCAGCGGAGGGGGGGCCGCATCCTACGAGCAGTACTTC. Its protein product is CASSGGGAASYEQYF.